The present T cell receptor (beta chain) was sequenced within a study of breast tumors, draining lymph nodes, adjacent tissues. Breast cancer patients provided tissue from their axillary draining lymph nodes. CDR1 is SNHLY, CDR2 FYNNEI, per germline. The CDR3 is made up of 16 amino acids. A single record per CDR3 protein comes from TCRdb applying MiXCR to the multiplex PCR reads. The sample consists of about 230,000 distinct CDR3 sequences, approximately 31% of them appearing once. The TCR comes from a female donor with breast cancer. Some clones in this sample may be carry-over from other donors' samples. Sequences were obtained from axillary lymph node tissue. V is TRBV2 and J is TRBJ1-5, with 11 bases identical to TRBD1. As DNA, the CDR3 is TGTGCTAGACCCTGGACAGGGGGCACCCCCGATCAGCCCCAGCATTTT. Residues: CARPWTGGTPDQPQHF.